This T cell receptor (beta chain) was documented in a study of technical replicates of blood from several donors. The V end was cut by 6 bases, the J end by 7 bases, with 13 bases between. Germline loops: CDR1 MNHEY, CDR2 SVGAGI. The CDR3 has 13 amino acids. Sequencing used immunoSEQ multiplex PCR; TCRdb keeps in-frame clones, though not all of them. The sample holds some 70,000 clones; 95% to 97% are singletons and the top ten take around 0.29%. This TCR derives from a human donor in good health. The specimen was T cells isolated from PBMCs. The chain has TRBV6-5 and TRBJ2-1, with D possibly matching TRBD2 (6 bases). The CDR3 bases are TGTGCCAGCAGGCTCAGACTAGTTAATGAGCAGTTCTTC. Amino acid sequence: CASRLRLVNEQFF.